This T cell receptor beta chain was sequenced during a study of shared clonotypes between healthy human individuals. Study at large: Used for every donor were three CD4 naive, three CD4 memory, two CD8 naive and one CD8 memory plate. Study results and caveats: Among donors, the sharing of clonotypes was expected to be influenced by sequencing depth.

As regards this clone: Its antigen is undetermined.

Assay: immunoSEQ multiplex PCR; the TCRdb copy retains only in-frame clones and omits some. Among roughly 2.5 million clones, approximately 90% were seen once, and the ten largest hold about 0.13%. Germline V gives CDR1 MDHEN, CDR2 SYDVKM. There are 14 residues in the CDR3. With 5 bases removed from V and 3 bases from J, the gap between germline ends came to 11 bases. The receptor's source is a man between 18 and 35 years old in good health. The V gene is TRBV28, the J gene TRBJ1-5, with a weak D call TRBD1 (5 bases). The source material was naive CD4+ T cells sorted from blood. As for subset: CD45RA+ positively selected. The CDR3 loop is CASSKEGPNQPQHF. The CDR3 DNA reads TGTGCCAGCAGTAAGGAGGGACCCAATCAGCCCCAGCATTTT.